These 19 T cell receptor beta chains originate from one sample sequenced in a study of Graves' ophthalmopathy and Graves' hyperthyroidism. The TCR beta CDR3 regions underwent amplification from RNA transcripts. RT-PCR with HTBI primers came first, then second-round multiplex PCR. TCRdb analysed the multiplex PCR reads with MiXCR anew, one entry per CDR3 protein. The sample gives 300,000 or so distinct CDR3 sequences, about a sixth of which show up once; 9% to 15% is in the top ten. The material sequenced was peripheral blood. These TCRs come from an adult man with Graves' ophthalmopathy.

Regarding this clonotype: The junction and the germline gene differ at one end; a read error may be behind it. This chain's CDR3 is CASSPRLTLTGEQSF. In nucleotides, the CDR3 is TGTGCCAGCAGCCCCCGCCTGACACTCACGGGGGAGCAGTCCTTC. The rearrangement joins TRBV13 to TRBJ2-7, with D possibly matching TRBD2 (6 bases). The CDR3 loop spans 15 amino acids. In germline, CDR1 is PRHDT, CDR2 FYEKMQ (reference sequence).

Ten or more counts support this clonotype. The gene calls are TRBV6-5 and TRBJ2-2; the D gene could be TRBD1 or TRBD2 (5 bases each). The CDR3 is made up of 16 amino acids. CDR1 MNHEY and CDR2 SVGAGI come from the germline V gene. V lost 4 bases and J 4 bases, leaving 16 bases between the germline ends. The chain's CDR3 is CASSSPSRAGTGELFF. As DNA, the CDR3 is TGTGCCAGCAGTTCCCCTAGCAGGGCGGGCACCGGGGAGCTGTTTTTT.

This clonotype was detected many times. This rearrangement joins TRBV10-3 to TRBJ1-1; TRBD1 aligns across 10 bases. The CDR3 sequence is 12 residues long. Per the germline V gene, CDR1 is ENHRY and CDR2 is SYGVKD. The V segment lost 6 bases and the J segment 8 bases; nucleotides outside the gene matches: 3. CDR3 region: CAIRDRGREAFF. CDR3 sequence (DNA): TGTGCCATCAGGGACAGGGGGAGAGAAGCTTTCTTT.

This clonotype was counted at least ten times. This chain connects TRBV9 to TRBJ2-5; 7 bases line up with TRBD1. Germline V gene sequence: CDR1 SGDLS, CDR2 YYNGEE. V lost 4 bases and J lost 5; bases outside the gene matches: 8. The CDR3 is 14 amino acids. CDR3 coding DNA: TGTGCCAGCAGCACCCAAGGGGGCCACGAGACCCAGTACTTC. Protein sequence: CASSTQGGHETQYF.

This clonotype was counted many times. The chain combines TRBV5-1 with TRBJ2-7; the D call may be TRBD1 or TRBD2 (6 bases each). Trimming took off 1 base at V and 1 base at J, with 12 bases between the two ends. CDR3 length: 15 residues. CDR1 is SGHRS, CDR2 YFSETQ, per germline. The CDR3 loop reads CASSLFRGESYEQYF. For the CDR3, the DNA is TGCGCCAGCAGCTTGTTTAGGGGGGAATCCTACGAGCAGTACTTC.

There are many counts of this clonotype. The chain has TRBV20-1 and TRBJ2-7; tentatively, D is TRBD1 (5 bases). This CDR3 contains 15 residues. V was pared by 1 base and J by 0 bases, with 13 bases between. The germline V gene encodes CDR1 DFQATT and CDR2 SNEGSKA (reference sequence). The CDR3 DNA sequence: TGCAGTGCTAGAGGAATAAGACAGCGCTCCTACGAGCAGTACTTC. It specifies CSARGIRQRSYEQYF.

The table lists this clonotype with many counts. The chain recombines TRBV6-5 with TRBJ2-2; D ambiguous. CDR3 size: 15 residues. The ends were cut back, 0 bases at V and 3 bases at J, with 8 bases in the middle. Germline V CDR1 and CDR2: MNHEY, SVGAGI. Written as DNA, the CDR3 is TGTGCCAGCAGTTACTCGAACTCGTACACCGGGGAGCTGTTTTTT. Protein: CASSYSNSYTGELFF.

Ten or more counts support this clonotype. The DNA for the CDR3 is TGTGCCACCCGTGAATCCGGGGAGCTGTTTTTT. This translates into CATRESGELFF. The chain is built from TRBV10-3 and TRBJ2-2; no reliable D call. The CDR3 has 11 residues. Trimming pared 10 bases from V and 6 bases from J, leaving 9 bases between. Looked up from germline, CDR1 is ENHRY and CDR2 is SYGVKD.

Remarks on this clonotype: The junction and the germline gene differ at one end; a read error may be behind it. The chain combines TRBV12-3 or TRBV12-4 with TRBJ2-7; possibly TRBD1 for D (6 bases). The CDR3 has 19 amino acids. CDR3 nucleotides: TGCGCCAGCAGTTTAGCAGGACAGCGCCTTGGGTCCAGTGGCTACGAGCAGTACTTC. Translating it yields CASSLAGQRLGSSGYEQYF.

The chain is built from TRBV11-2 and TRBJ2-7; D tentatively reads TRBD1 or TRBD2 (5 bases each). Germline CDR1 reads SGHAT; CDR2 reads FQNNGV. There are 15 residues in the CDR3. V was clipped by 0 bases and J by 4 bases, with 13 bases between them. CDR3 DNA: TGTGCCAGCAGCTTAGAAGGGGTTCGGGAATACGAGCAGTACTTC. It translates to CASSLEGVREYEQYF.

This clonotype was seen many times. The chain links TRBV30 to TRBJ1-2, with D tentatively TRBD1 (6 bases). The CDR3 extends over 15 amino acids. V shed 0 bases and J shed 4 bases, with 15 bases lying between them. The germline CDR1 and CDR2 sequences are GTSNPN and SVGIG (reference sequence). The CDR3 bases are TGTGCCTGGAGTGTAGGGACACTAGGTTTCTATGGCTACACCTTC. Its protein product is CAWSVGTLGFYGYTF.

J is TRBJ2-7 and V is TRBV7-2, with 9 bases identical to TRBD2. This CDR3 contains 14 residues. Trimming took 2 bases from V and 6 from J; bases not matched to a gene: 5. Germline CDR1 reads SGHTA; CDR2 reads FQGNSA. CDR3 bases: TGTGCCAGCAGCTTAACTAGCGGGTTCTCCGAGCAGTACTTC. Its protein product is CASSLTSGFSEQYF.

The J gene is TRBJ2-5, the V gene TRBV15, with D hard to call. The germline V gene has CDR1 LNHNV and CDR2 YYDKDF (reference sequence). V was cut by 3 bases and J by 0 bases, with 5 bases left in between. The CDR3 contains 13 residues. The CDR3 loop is CATSSYHQETQYF. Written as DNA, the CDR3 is TGTGCCACCAGCAGTTACCACCAAGAGACCCAGTACTTC.

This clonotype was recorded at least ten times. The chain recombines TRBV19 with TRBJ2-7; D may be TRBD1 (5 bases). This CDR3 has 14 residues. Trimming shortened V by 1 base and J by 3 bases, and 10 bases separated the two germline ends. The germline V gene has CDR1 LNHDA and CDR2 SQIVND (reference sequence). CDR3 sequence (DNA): TGTGCCAGTAGTATAGCCGAGACAGTCTACGAGCAGTACTTC. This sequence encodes CASSIAETVYEQYF.

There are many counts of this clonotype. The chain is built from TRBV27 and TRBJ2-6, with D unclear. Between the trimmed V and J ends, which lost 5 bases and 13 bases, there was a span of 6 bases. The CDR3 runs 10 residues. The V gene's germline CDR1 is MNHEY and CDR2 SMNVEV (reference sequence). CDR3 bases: TGTGCCAGCAGTCTGGAGGTCCTGACTTTC. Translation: CASSLEVLTF.

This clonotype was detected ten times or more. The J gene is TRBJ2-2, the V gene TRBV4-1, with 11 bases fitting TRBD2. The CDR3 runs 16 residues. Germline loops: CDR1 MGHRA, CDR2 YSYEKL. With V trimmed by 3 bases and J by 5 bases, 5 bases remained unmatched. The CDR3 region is CASSHPSGGRTGELFF. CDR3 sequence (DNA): TGCGCCAGCAGCCACCCTAGCGGGGGGCGGACCGGGGAGCTGTTTTTT.

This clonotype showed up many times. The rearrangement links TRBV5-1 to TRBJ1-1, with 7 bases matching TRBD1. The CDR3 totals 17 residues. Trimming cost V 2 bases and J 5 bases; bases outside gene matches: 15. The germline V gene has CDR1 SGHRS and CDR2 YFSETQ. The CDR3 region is CASSFHEPGTGQTEAFF. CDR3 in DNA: TGCGCCAGCAGCTTTCACGAGCCAGGGACGGGACAGACTGAAGCTTTCTTT. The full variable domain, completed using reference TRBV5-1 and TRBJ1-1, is KAGVTQTPRYLIKTRGQQVTLSCSPISGHRSVSWYQQTPGQGLQFLFEYFSETQRNKGNFPGRFSGRQFSNSRSEMNVSTLELGDSALYLCASSFHEPGTGQTEAFFGQGTRLTVV.

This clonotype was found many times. The CDR3 reads CASSAGQSRAEAFF. For the CDR3, the DNA is TGCGCCAGCAGCGCGGGACAGTCTAGGGCTGAAGCTTTCTTT. The chain has TRBV4-1 and TRBJ1-1, with 7 nucleotides matching TRBD1. This CDR3 contains 14 residues. V was pared by 5 bases and J by 6 bases, with 9 bases of the junction left unmatched. Germline CDR1 and CDR2: MGHRA and YSYEKL.

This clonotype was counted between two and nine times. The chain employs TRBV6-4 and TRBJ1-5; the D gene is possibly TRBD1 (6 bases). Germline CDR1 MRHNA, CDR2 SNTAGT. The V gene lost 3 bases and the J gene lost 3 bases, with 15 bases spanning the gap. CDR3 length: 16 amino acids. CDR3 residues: CASSESGHLHNQPQHF. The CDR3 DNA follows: TGTGCCAGCAGTGAATCGGGACACTTACACAATCAGCCCCAGCATTTT.